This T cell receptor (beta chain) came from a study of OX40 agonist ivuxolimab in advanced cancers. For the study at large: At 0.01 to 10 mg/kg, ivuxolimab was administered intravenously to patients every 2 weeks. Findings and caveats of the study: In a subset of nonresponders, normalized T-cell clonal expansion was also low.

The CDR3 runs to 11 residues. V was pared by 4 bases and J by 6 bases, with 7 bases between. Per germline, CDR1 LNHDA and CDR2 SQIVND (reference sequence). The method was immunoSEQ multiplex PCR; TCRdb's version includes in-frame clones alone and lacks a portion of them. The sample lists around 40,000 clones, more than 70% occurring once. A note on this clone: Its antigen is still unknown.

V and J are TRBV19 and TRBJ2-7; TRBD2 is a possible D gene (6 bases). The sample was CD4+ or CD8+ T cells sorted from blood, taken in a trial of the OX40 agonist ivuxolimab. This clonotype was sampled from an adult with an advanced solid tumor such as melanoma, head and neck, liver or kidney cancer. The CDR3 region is CASSSSGEQYF. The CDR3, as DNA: TGTGCCAGTAGTAGTAGCGGCGAGCAGTACTTC. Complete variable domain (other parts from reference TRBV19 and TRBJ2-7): DGGITQSPKYLFRKEGQNVTLSCEQNLNHDAMYWYRQDPGQGLRLIYYSQIVNDFQKGDIAEGYSVSREKKESFPLTVTSAQKNPTAFYLCASSSSGEQYFGPGTRLTVT.